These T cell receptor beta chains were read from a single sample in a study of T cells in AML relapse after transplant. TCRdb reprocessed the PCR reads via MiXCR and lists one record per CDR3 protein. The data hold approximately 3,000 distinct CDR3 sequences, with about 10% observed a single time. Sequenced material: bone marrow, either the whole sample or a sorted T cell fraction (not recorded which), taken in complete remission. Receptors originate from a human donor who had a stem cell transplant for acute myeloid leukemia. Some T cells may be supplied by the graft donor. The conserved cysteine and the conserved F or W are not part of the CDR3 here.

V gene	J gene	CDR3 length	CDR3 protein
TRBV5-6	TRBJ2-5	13	ASSPGGWEGETQY
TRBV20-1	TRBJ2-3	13	SATDRTGPTDTQY
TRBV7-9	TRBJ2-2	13	ASRPGQGTTGELF
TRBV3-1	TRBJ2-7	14	ASSQVLGPTTYEQY
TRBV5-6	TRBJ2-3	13	ASSLFGGGTDTQY
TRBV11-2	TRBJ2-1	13	ASSRGTGGYNEQF
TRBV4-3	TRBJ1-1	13	ASSQDRGGDTEAF
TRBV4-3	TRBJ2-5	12	ASSQYPGQETQY
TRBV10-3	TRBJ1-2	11	AISGGALYGYT
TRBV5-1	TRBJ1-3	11	ASTSLAGNTIY
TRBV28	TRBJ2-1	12	ATHGDRYYNEQF
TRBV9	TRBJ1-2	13	ASSATGTGNYGYT
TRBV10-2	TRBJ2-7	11	ASSEILTYEQY
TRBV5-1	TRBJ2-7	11	ASSLDYPYEQY
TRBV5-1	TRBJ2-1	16	ASSLSGTSGVFYNEQF
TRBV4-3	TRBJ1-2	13	ASSQDRAGNVGYT
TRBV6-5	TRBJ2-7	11	ASSLRINYEQY
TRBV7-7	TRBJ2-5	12	ASSLAAGLETQY
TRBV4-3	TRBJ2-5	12	ASSQDHGLETQY
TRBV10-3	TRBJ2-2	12	AISESSRTGELF
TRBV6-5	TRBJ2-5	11	ASSDRAQETQY
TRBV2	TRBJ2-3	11	ASSEANGGTQY
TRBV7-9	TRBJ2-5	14	ASSLDRARIQETQY
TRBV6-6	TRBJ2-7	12	ASSYESRYYEQY
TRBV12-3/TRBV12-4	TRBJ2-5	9	ASSLTETQY
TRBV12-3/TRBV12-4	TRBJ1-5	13	ASSSGGRSNQPQH
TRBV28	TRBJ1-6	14	ASSYPRSSYNSPLH
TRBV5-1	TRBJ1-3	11	ASSLDFRNTIY
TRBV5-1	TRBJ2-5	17	ASSPGGGRTGPYHETQY
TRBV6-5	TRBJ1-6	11	ASRTGGHSPLH
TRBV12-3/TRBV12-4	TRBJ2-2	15	ASSSGLAGENTGELF
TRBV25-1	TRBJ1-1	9	ASTTNTEAF
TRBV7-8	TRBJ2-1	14	ASSQRSRTRDNEQF
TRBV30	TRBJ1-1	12	AWSGKTGATEAF
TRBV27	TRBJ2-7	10	AAGDRAYEQY
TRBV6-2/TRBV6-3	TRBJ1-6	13	ASSSRDSANSPLH
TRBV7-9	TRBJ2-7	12	ASSLTGDYYEQY
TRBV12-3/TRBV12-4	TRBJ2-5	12	ASSYTSGKETQY
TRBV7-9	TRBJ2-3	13	ASSSWGARTDTQY
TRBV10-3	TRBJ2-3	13	AISMGAQLTDTQY
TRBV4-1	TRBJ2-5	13	ASSQMGQGLETQY
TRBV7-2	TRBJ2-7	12	ASSPGQGGDEQY
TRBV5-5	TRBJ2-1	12	ASSRMSSYNEQF
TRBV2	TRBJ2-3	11	ASSEQVGHTQY
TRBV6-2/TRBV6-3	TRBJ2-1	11	ASTYGFYNEQF
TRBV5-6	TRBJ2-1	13	ASSSTSGTYNEQF
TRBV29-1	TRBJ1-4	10	SVEDGEEKLF
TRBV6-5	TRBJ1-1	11	ATRMEQNTEAF
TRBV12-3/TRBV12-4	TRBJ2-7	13	ASSLDREKSYEQY
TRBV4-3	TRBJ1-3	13	ASSQGAGDGNTIY
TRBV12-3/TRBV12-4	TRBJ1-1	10	ASSKKGAEAF
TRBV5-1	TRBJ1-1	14	ASSLEVPTGPTGAF
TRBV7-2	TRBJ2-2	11	ASRVAAHGELF